A single sample is the source of the 5 T cell receptor beta chains below, sequenced in a study of blood T cells in healthy people across ages. Primed by a sample-barcoded 5' primer and a J-beta primer mix, a second PCR proceeded for about 6 to 11 cycles. MiXCR, applied by TCRdb to the 5' RACE reads, yields one record per CDR3 protein. The sample carries hundreds of thousands of distinct CDR3 sequences, around three fifths recorded once. The sample taken for sequencing was blood. The receptors derive from a man between 40 and 49 years old in good health.

This clonotype came up a few times. The rearrangement joins TRBV7-2 to TRBJ2-5, with 8 bases lining up with TRBD2. Germline CDR1 SGHTA, CDR2 FQGNSA. Trimming removed 6 bases from V and 0 bases from J; junction bases left unmatched: 6. The CDR3 covers 15 residues. CDR3 in amino acids: CASRSGGAYQETQYF. The CDR3 DNA is TGTGCCAGCAGAAGCGGGGGAGCGTACCAAGAGACCCAGTACTTC.

J is TRBJ1-1 and V is TRBV28, with TRBD1 matching 8 bases. The trim removed 2 bases at V and 4 bases at J, leaving 9 bases unmatched. The germline CDR1 and CDR2 sequences are MDHEN and SYDVKM. The CDR3 spans 16 residues. CDR3 amino acids: CASSLPTGGDGTEAFF. The DNA for the CDR3 is TGTGCCAGCAGTTTACCTACAGGGGGGGACGGCACTGAAGCTTTCTTT.

The chain joins TRBV20-1 to TRBJ1-2; D not certain. This CDR3 is 14 amino acids long. V lost 3 bases to trimming and J lost 9 bases, with 20 bases between them. Per germline, CDR1 DFQATT and CDR2 SNEGSKA (reference sequence). The CDR3 DNA sequence: TGCAGTGCTAGCCGGGCTCCCGAGAGAAGTAGCTACACCTTC. Translated: CSASRAPERSSYTF.

In this sample, this clonotype turned up a few times. This sequence joins TRBV5-4 and TRBJ2-5, with D uncertain. Trimming cost V 4 bases and J 4 bases, with 14 bases left between them. The germline CDR1 and CDR2 sequences are SGHNT and YYREEE (reference sequence). CDR3 size: 14 residues. The CDR3 loop reads CASSDSGSSETQYF. The CDR3 DNA reads as TGTGCCAGCAGCGACTCAGGATCGTCAGAGACCCAGTACTTC.

This clonotype has more than one count but fewer than ten. The genes are TRBV25-1 and TRBJ1-6, with 10 bases fitting TRBD1. Looked up from germline, CDR1 is MGHDK and CDR2 is SYGVNS. This CDR3 contains 15 residues. Trimming at V came to 6 bases and at J to 7 bases, leaving 6 bases not matched to a gene. CDR3: CASRPGQGHNSPLHF. The CDR3 nucleotides read TGTGCCAGCAGACCGGGACAGGGGCACAATTCACCCCTCCACTTT.